In its sample, the clone carrying this T cell receptor beta chain was seen a few times. Its antigen is undetermined. TCRdb used MiXCR to reprocess the RT-PCR reads, holding one entry per CDR3 protein. The sample lists hundreds of thousands of distinct CDR3 sequences; about 25% were seen once. V lost 7 bases and J lost 3, with 15 bases in between. CDR3 length equals 14 residues. The germline CDR1 and CDR2 sequences are ENHRY and SYGVKD. The data derive from a study of response to subunit inactivated influenza vaccine. Study outcomes and limitations: Each seasonal influenza vaccination recruits few new T cells, the authors suggested.

The receptor's source is a man in his fifties who received an inactivated influenza vaccine. This sample comprised CD4+ T cells sorted from PBMCs, obtained 5 days after vaccination. The rearrangement links TRBV10-3 to TRBJ1-1; maybe TRBD1 (5 bases). The CDR3: CAITKEGMDTEAFF. CDR3 coding DNA: TGTGCCATCACTAAGGAGGGGATGGACACTGAAGCTTTCTTT.